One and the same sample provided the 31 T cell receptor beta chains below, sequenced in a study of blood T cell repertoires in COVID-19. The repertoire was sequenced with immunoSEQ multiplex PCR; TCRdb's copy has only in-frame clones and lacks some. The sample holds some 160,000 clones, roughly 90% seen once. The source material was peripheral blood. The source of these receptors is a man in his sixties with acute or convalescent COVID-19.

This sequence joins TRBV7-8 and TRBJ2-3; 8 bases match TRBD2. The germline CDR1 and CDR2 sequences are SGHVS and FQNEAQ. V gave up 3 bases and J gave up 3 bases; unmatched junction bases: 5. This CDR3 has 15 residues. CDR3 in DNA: TGTGCCAGCAGCTTTCGAGCGGGGGTAACAGATACGCAGTATTTT. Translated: CASSFRAGVTDTQYF.

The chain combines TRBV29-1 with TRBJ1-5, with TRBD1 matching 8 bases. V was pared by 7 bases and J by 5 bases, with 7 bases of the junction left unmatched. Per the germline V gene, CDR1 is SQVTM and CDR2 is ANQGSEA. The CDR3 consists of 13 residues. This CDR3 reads CSATGGFDQPQHF. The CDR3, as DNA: TGCAGCGCCACAGGGGGGTTCGATCAGCCCCAGCATTTT.

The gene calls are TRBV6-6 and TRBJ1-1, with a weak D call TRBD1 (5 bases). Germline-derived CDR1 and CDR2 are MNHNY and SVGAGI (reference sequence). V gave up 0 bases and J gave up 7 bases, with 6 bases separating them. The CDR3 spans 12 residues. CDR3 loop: CASSYSQGEAFF. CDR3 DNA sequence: TGTGCCAGCAGTTACTCCCAGGGTGAAGCTTTCTTT.

CDR3 protein: CASSVDGTAGNTIYF. The CDR3 DNA follows: TGTGCCAGCAGCGTGGATGGGACAGCTGGAAACACCATATATTTT. The chain links TRBV9 to TRBJ1-3; the match to TRBD1 covers 7 bases. CDR1 and CDR2 from the germline V gene are SGDLS and YYNGEE. The CDR3 loop spans 15 amino acids. J lost 2 bases, V lost 2 bases, and 4 bases had no gene match.

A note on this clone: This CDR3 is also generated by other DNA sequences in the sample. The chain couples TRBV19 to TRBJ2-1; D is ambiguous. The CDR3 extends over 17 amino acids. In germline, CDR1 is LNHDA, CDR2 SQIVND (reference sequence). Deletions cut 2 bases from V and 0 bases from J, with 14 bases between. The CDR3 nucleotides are TGTGCCAGTAGTATACATAGGCCAGGAAGCTCCTACAATGAGCAGTTCTTC. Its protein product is CASSIHRPGSSYNEQFF.

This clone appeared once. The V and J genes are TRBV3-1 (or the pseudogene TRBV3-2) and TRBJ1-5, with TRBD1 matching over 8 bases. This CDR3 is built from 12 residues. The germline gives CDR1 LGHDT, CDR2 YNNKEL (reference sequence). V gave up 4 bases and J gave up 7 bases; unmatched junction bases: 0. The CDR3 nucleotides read TGTGCCAGCAGCCGGACAGGGCAGCCCCAGCATTTT. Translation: CASSRTGQPQHF.

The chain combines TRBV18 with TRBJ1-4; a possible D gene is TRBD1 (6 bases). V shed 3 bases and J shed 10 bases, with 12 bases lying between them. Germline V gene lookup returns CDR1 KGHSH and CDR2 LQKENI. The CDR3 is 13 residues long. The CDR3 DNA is TGTGCCAGCTCACCGCCATCAGGGGTAAAACTGTTTTTT. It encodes CASSPPSGVKLFF. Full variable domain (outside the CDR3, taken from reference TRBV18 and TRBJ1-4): NAGVMQNPRHLVRRRGQEARLRCSPMKGHSHVYWYRQLPEEGLKFMVYLQKENIIDESGMPKERFSAEFPKEGPSILRIQQVVRGDSAAYFCASSPPSGVKLFFGSGTQLSVL.

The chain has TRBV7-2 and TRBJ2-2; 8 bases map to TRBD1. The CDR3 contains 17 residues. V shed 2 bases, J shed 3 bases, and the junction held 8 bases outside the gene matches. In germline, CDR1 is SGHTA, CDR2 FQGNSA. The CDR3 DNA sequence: TGTGCCAGCAGCTTACTCCAGGGGGCGCGGTACACCGGGGAGCTGTTTTTT. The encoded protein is CASSLLQGARYTGELFF.

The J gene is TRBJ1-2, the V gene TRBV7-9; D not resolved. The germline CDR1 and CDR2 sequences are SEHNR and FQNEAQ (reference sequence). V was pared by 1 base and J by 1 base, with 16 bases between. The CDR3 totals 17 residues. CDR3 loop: CASSLGLAASNNYGYTF. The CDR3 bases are TGTGCCAGCAGCTTAGGGCTGGCGGCTTCCAATAACTATGGCTACACCTTC.

As DNA, the CDR3 is TGCGCCAGCAGCAAACAACAGGTAACGGGCACTGAAGCTTTCTTT. It codes for CASSKQQVTGTEAFF. The genes are TRBV5-1 and TRBJ1-1; D is perhaps TRBD1 (5 bases). Between the trimmed V and J ends, which lost 4 bases and 4 bases, there was a span of 17 bases. Germline CDR1 SGHRS, CDR2 YFSETQ. The CDR3 runs to 15 residues.

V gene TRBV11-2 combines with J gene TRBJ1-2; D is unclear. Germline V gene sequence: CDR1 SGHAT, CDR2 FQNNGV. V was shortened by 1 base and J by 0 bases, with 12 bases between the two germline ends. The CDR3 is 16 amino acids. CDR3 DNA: TGTGCCAGCAGCTTAGGGGCGGGCTCCACTAACTATGGCTACACCTTC. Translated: CASSLGAGSTNYGYTF. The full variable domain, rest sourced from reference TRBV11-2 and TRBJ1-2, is EAGVAQSPRYKIIEKRQSVAFWCNPISGHATLYWYQQILGQGPKLLIQFQNNGVVDDSQLPKDRFSAERLKGVDSTLKIQPAKLEDSAVYLCASSLGAGSTNYGYTFGSGTRLTVV.

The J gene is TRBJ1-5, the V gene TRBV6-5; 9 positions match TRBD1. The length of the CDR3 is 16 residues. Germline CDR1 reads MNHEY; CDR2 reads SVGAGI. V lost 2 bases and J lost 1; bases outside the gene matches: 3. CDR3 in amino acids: CASSYGQGPSNQPQHF. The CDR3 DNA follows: TGTGCCAGCAGTTACGGACAGGGGCCCAGCAATCAGCCCCAGCATTTT.

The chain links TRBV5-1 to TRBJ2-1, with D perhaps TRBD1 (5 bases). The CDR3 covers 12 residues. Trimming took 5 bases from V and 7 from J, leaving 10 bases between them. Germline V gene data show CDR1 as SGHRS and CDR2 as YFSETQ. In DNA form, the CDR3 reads TGCGCCAGCAGAGACAGTAAGAATGAGCAGTTCTTC. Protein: CASRDSKNEQFF.

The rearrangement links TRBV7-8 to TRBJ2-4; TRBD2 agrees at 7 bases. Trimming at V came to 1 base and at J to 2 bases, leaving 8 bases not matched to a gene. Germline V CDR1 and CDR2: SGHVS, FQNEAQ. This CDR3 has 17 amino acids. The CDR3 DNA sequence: TGTGCCAGCAGCTTAGGACGGACGGGGGGTTCCAAAAACATTCAGTACTTC. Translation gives CASSLGRTGGSKNIQYF.

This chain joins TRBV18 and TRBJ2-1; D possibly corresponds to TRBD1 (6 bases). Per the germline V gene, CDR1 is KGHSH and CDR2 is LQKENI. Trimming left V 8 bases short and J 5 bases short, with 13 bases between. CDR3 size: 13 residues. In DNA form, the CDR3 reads TGTGCCAGCGTGGGGGCACGGGACAATGAGCAGTTCTTC. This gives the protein CASVGARDNEQFF.

The CDR3 nucleotides are TGTGCCAGCAAGGGAGACGCGACCTACAATGAGCAGTTCTTC. The encoded protein is CASKGDATYNEQFF. This rearrangement joins TRBV2 to TRBJ2-1; a possible D gene is TRBD2 (5 bases). The CDR3 is 14 amino acids. In germline, CDR1 is SNHLY, CDR2 FYNNEI. The ends were cut back, 7 bases at V and 2 bases at J, with 12 bases in the middle.

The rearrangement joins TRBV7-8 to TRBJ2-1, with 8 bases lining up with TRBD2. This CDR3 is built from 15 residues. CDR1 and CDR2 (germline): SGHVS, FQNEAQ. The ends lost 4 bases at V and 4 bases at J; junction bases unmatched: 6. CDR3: CASSSTGGRYNEQFF. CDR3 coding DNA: TGTGCCAGCAGCTCGACGGGGGGGCGATACAATGAGCAGTTCTTC.

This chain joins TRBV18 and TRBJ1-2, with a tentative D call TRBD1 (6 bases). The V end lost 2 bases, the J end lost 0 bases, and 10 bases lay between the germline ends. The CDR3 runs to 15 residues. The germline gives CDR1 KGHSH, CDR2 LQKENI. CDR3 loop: CASSPIGGANYGYTF. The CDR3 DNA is TGTGCCAGCTCACCAATAGGGGGTGCTAACTATGGCTACACCTTC.

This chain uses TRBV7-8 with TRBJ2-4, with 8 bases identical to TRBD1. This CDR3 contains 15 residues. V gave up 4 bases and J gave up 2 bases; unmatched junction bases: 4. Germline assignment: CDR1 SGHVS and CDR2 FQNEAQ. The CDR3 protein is CASSSDRASKNIQYF. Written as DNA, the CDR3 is TGTGCCAGCAGCTCGGACAGGGCGTCCAAAAACATTCAGTACTTC.

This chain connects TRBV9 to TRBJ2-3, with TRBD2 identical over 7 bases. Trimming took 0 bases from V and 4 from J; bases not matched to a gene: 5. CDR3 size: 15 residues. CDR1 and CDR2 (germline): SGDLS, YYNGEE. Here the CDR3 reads CASSVESGAPDTQYF. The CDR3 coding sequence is TGTGCCAGCAGCGTAGAGAGCGGGGCTCCAGATACGCAGTATTTT.

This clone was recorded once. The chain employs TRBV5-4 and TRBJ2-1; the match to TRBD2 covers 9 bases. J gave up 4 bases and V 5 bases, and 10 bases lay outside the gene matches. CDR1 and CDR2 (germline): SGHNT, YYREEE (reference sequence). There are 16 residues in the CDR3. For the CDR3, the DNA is TGTGCCAGCAGGCCAACGGCGGGGGGGCGTTACAATGAGCAGTTCTTC. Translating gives CASRPTAGGRYNEQFF.

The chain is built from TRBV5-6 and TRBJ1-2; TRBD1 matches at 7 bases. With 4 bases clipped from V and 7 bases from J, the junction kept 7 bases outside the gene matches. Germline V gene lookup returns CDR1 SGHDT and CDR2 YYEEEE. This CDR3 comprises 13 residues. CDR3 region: CASSQTGLAGYTF. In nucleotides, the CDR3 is TGTGCCAGCAGCCAGACAGGGTTGGCTGGCTACACCTTC. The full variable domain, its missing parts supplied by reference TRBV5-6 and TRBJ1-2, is DAGVTQSPTHLIKTRGQQVTLRCSPKSGHDTVSWYQQALGQGPQFIFQYYEEEERQRGNFPDRFSGHQFPNYSSELNVNALLLGDSALYLCASSQTGLAGYTFGSGTRLTVV.

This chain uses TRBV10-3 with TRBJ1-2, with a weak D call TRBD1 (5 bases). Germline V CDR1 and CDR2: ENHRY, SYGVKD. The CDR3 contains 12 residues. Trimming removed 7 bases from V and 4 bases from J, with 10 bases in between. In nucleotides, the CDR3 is TGTGCCATCAATCAGGGTGGCTATGGCTACACCTTC. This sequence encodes CAINQGGYGYTF.

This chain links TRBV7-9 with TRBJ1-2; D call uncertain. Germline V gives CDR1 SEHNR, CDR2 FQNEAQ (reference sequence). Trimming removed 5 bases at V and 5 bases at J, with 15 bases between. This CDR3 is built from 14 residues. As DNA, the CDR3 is TGTGCCAGCAGCCCCGGATCTCCCGGGTATGGCTACACCTTC. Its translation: CASSPGSPGYGYTF.

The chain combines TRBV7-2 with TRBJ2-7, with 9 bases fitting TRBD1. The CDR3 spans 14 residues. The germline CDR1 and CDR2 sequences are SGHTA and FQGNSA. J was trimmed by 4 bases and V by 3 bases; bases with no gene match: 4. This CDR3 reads CASSFSGTGYEQYF. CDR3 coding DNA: TGTGCCAGCAGCTTTTCCGGGACAGGGTACGAGCAGTACTTC.

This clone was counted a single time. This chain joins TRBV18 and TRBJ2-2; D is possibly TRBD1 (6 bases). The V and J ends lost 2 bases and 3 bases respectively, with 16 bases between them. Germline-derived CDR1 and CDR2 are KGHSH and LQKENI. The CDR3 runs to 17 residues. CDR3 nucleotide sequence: TGTGCCAGCTCACCAATTCAGGGGACATCCTACACCGGGGAGCTGTTTTTT. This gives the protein CASSPIQGTSYTGELFF. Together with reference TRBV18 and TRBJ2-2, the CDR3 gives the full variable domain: NAGVMQNPRHLVRRRGQEARLRCSPMKGHSHVYWYRQLPEEGLKFMVYLQKENIIDESGMPKERFSAEFPKEGPSILRIQQVVRGDSAAYFCASSPIQGTSYTGELFFGEGSRLTVL.

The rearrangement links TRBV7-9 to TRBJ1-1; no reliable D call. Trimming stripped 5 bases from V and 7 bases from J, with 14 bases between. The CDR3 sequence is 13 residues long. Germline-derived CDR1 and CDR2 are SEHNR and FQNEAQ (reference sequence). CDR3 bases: TGTGCCAGCAGCCACGACGGGGAACTTGAAGCTTTCTTT. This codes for CASSHDGELEAFF.

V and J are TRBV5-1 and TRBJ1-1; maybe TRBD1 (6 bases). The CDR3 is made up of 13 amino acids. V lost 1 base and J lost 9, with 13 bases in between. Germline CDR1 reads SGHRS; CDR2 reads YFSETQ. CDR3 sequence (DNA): TGCGCCAGCAGCTTGAGTTCCGGACAGAAAGCTTTCTTT. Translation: CASSLSSGQKAFF.

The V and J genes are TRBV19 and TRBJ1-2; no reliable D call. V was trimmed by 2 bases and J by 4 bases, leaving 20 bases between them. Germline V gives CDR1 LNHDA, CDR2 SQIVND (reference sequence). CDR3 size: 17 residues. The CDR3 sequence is CASSIRIRGRRTYGYTF. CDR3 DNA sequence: TGTGCCAGTAGTATAAGAATCCGAGGACGGAGGACCTATGGCTACACCTTC.

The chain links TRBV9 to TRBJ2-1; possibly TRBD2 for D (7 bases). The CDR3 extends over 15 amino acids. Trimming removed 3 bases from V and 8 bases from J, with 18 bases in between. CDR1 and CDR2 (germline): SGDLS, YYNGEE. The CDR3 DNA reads TGTGCCAGCAGCGGAGGGGGGGTAGGGTCGGATGAGCAGTTCTTC. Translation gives CASSGGGVGSDEQFF.

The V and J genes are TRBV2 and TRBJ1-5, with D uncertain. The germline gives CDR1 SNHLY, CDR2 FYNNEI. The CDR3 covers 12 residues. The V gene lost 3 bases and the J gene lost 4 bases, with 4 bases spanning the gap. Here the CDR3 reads CASSDSNQPQHF. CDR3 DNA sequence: TGTGCCAGCAGTGATTCGAATCAGCCCCAGCATTTT.